One and the same sample provided the 18 T cell receptor beta chains below, sequenced in a study of PD-1 blockade in mismatch repair-deficient tumors. Profiling relied on immunoSEQ multiplex PCR, and the TCRdb table lists in-frame clones only, not all of them. The sample yields 80,000 to 100,000 clones, over 70% seen once. The material sequenced was peripheral blood, taken 12 weeks after starting pembrolizumab. These receptors came from an adult with mismatch repair-deficient cancer.

The chain joins TRBV7-9 to TRBJ1-1, with a weak D call TRBD1 (6 bases). V lost 4 bases and J 7 bases, leaving 16 bases between the germline ends. Germline V lookup: CDR1 SEHNR, CDR2 FQNEAQ (reference sequence). The CDR3 sequence is 14 residues long. Here the CDR3 DNA reads TGTGCCAGCAGCTCCAACAGGGATGCATATGAAGCTTTCTTT. It codes for CASSSNRDAYEAFF.

The J gene is TRBJ1-1, the V gene TRBV7-3; unclear D gene. This CDR3 has 13 residues. Trimming took off 4 bases at V and 7 bases at J, with 13 bases between the two ends. CDR1 and CDR2 from the germline V gene are SGHTA and FQGTGA. This CDR3 is CASSSLGGSEAFF. CDR3 DNA: TGTGCCAGCAGCTCCCTTGGAGGTAGTGAAGCTTTCTTT. Full variable domain (remainder filled in from reference TRBV7-3 and TRBJ1-1): GAGVSQTPSNKVTEKGKYVELRCDPISGHTALYWYRQSLGQGPEFLIYFQGTGAADDSGLPNDRFFAVRPEGSVSTLKIQRTERGDSAVYLCASSSLGGSEAFFGQGTRLTVV.

The sample holds one count of this clone. The chain uses TRBV19 and TRBJ2-2; 14 bases agree with TRBD2. V gave up 6 bases and J gave up 4 bases; unmatched junction bases: 4. Germline lookup yields CDR1 LNHDA and CDR2 SQIVND (reference sequence). The CDR3 is made up of 16 amino acids. The DNA for the CDR3 is TGTGCCAGTAGCCGACTAGCGGGAGGGGTCACCGGGGAGCTGTTTTTT. It is translated as CASSRLAGGVTGELFF.

The rearrangement uses TRBV27 and TRBJ1-5; 10 bases align to TRBD1. With V trimmed by 2 bases and J by 0 bases, 7 bases remained unmatched. CDR1 is MNHEY and CDR2 is SMNVEV in the germline V gene (reference sequence). This CDR3 is built from 18 residues. The CDR3 spells CASSLKGTGAYSNQPQHF. The CDR3 DNA reads as TGTGCCAGCAGTTTAAAAGGGACAGGGGCTTATAGCAATCAGCCCCAGCATTTT.

This clone was detected only a few times. V gene TRBV30 combines with J gene TRBJ1-2; D remains unclear. CDR3 length: 14 residues. The V gene lost 0 bases and the J gene lost 8 bases, with 16 bases spanning the gap. Germline V CDR1 and CDR2: GTSNPN, SVGIG (reference sequence). In DNA, the CDR3 is TGTGCCTGGAGTGTATTAGCCACCAACGGAGGCTACACCTTC. It codes for CAWSVLATNGGYTF.

J is TRBJ1-2 and V is TRBV6-1; D possibly corresponds to TRBD1 (5 bases). V gave up 4 bases and J gave up 4 bases, with 19 bases separating them. This CDR3 is built from 16 residues. CDR1 is MNHNS, CDR2 SASEGT, per germline. The CDR3 sequence is CASSGGALGLGYGYTF. CDR3 nucleotide sequence: TGTGCCAGCAGTGGCGGGGCATTGGGGCTTGGCTATGGCTACACCTTC.

The chain carries TRBV19 and TRBJ2-2, with no clear D. The CDR3 is 17 residues long. CDR1 LNHDA and CDR2 SQIVND come from the germline V gene (reference sequence). V dropped 6 bases and J dropped 4 bases, with 21 bases sitting between them. The CDR3 protein is CASRKPQVGHRTGELFF. The CDR3 bases are TGTGCCAGTAGGAAGCCTCAGGTCGGGCACCGCACCGGGGAGCTGTTTTTT. Based on the CDR3 plus reference TRBV19 and TRBJ2-2, the full variable domain is DGGITQSPKYLFRKEGQNVTLSCEQNLNHDAMYWYRQDPGQGLRLIYYSQIVNDFQKGDIAEGYSVSREKKESFPLTVTSAQKNPTAFYLCASRKPQVGHRTGELFFGEGSRLTVL.

The gene calls are TRBV5-5 and TRBJ2-1, with 13 bases matching TRBD2. Germline loops: CDR1 SGHKS, CDR2 YYEKEE (reference sequence). This CDR3 is built from 16 residues. V shed 0 bases, J shed 7 bases, and the junction held 4 bases outside the gene matches. In DNA, the CDR3 is TGTGCCAGCAGCTTGGGAAGGACTAGCGGGAGAAATGAGCAGTTCTTC. Its translation: CASSLGRTSGRNEQFF.

This clone showed up just a few times. The chain is built from TRBV27 and TRBJ2-1, with a weak D call TRBD1 (5 bases). Looked up from germline, CDR1 is MNHEY and CDR2 is SMNVEV (reference sequence). This CDR3 spans 16 amino acids. Trimming removed 5 bases from V and 3 bases from J, with 17 bases in between. CDR3: CASSVVGRGNYNEQFF. DNA for the CDR3: TGTGCCAGCAGTGTAGTGGGGCGCGGAAACTACAATGAGCAGTTCTTC.

The chain is built from TRBV18 and TRBJ1-4; TRBD1 aligns across 7 bases. The CDR3 sequence is 14 residues long. Germline V gene sequence: CDR1 KGHSH, CDR2 LQKENI. The trim removed 5 bases at V and 8 bases at J, leaving 8 bases unmatched. The CDR3, as DNA: TGTGCCAGCTCAAGGACAGGCGGTGAGGAAAAACTGTTTTTT. It translates to CASSRTGGEEKLFF.

The DNA for the CDR3 is TGTGCCAGCAGTGAAGTTTACTACGAGCAGTACTTC. The encoded protein is CASSEVYYEQYF. The V call is TRBV2, the J call TRBJ2-7; D unclear. The CDR3 is 12 amino acids. V shed 1 base and J shed 3 bases, with 4 bases lying between them. Germline V gene data show CDR1 as SNHLY and CDR2 as FYNNEI.

The table lists this clone with a count of one. The genes are TRBV6-1 and TRBJ1-2; D gene uncertain. This CDR3 comprises 14 residues. The ends were cut back, 7 bases at V and 4 bases at J, with 16 bases in the middle. The germline V gene has CDR1 MNHNS and CDR2 SASEGT. The CDR3 nucleotides read TGTGCCAGCATTTACAGCTTAGTCGTCTATGGCTACACCTTC. It specifies CASIYSLVVYGYTF.

This rearrangement joins TRBV7-9 to TRBJ1-2, with 8 bases aligning to TRBD1. J lost 5 bases, V lost 4 bases, and 9 bases had no gene match. Germline V gene data show CDR1 as SEHNR and CDR2 as FQNEAQ (reference sequence). This CDR3 comprises 15 residues. CDR3 residues: CASSSPGGYPYGYTF. The DNA of the CDR3 is TGTGCCAGCAGCTCCCCAGGGGGCTACCCTTATGGCTACACCTTC. The variable domain in full, completed from reference TRBV7-9 and TRBJ1-2, reads DTGVSQNPRHKITKRGQNVTFRCDPISEHNRLYWYRQTLGQGPEFLTYFQNEAQLEKSRLLSDRFSAERPKGSFSTLEIQRTEQGDSAMYLCASSSPGGYPYGYTFGSGTRLTVV.

The rearrangement links TRBV7-9 to TRBJ2-3, with D unresolved. CDR1 and CDR2 (germline): SEHNR, FQNEAQ (reference sequence). The CDR3 is made up of 14 amino acids. V was cut by 5 bases and J by 0 bases, with 9 bases left in between. CDR3 nucleotides: TGTGCCAGCAGCCATGGCAGTAGCACAGATACGCAGTATTTT. It translates to CASSHGSSTDTQYF.

The chain has TRBV6-5 and TRBJ1-5, with 9 nucleotides matching TRBD1. Trimming removed 5 bases from V and 5 bases from J; junction bases left unmatched: 4. This CDR3 has 14 residues. The germline V gene encodes CDR1 MNHEY and CDR2 SVGAGI. CDR3 sequence reads: CASSNYRGHQPQHF. CDR3 nucleotides: TGTGCCAGCAGTAACTACAGGGGGCATCAGCCCCAGCATTTT.

This clone was seen more than once but under ten times. The chain links TRBV29-1 to TRBJ2-2; no definite D call. Trimming pared 4 bases from V and 0 bases from J, leaving 3 bases between. CDR1 and CDR2 (germline): SQVTM, ANQGSEA. The CDR3 sequence is 12 residues long. The CDR3 DNA sequence: TGCAGCGTTGGCACGAACACCGGGGAGCTGTTTTTT. This gives the protein CSVGTNTGELFF.

This chain uses TRBV5-6 with TRBJ1-2; 10 nucleotides align to TRBD1. Losses at the gene ends were 4 bases for V and 5 bases for J; bases not matched to a gene: 8. The V gene's germline CDR1 is SGHDT and CDR2 YYEEEE. This CDR3 comprises 15 residues. CDR3 loop: CASSPWDRGPYGYTF. The CDR3 DNA reads as TGTGCCAGCAGCCCTTGGGACAGGGGCCCTTATGGCTACACCTTC.

J is TRBJ2-1 and V is TRBV30; 10 bases match TRBD1. Per germline, CDR1 GTSNPN and CDR2 SVGIG (reference sequence). The CDR3 is made up of 14 amino acids. V shed 1 base and J 7 bases; nucleotides not matched to a gene: 4. The CDR3 nucleotides read TGTGCCTGGAGTGACGAGGGACAGGGGAATGAGCAGTTCTTC. It translates to CAWSDEGQGNEQFF.